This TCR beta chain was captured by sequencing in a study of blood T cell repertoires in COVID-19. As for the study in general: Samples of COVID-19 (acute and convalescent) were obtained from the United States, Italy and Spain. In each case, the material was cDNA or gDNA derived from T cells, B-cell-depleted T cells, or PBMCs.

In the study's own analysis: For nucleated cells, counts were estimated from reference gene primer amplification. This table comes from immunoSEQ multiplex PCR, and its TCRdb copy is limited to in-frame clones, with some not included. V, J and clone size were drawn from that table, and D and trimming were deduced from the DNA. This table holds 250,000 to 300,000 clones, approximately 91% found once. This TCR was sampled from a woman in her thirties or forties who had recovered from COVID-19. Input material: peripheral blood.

CDR3 sequence: CASSLNLRDEQYF. The CDR3, as DNA: TGTGCCAGCAGCTTGAATCTCCGGGACGAGCAGTACTTC. The chain employs TRBV7-3 and TRBJ2-7; D not resolved. The CDR3 sequence is 13 residues long. Trimming cost V 3 bases and J 5 bases, with 11 bases left between them. Germline V gene lookup returns CDR1 SGHTA and CDR2 FQGTGA.